This T cell receptor (beta chain) was profiled in a study of control samples from healthy donors and cancer patients (dated by TCRdb to about 2020). Library preparation used the immunoSEQ multiplex PCR assay. TCRdb re-hosts the immuneACCESS table, in-frame sequences only. Its copies lack some clones; in the studies checked, an unresolved V gene accounts for under half of them, and the cause for the rest is not known. A total of roughly 86,000 clones appear in this sample, more than 85% of them only once. Roughly 1.5% of the sample comes from the top ten. From the cysteine up to the phenylalanine, the CDR3 has a length of 17 residues. CDR3 DNA only is kept here, 51 bases in frame from base 1. CDR1 MNHEY and CDR2 SVGEGT were looked up in the germline V gene. V has 6 bases trimmed and J has 5 bases trimmed; junction bases matching no gene number 15. This clone has more than one count but fewer than ten. Its specific antigen is unknown. Qualities for individual bases were not recorded, and no much larger clone is one base off.

Sequencing was performed on blood. This receptor chain uses TRBV6-2 or TRBV6-3 and TRBJ1-1; 10 middle bases align to TRBD1. The sequence derives from a woman aged 25-40 years in good health. The DNA reads TGTGCCAGCAGCCACTTGGACAGGGGGACCCTGAGGACTGAAGCTTTCTTT. This translates into CASSHLDRGTLRTEAFF.